The 13 T cell receptor beta chains below all came from one sample that was sequenced in a study of cytomegalovirus exposure and HLA in healthy donors. 60 Vbeta and 13 Jbeta primers were used in PCR. Libraries were prepared by immunoSEQ multiplex PCR; TCRdb keeps only in-frame clonotypes and omits some of them. This table has roughly 90,000 clones, 75% to 80% appearing once. Material: PBMCs. The receptors were sampled from a woman between 40 and 50 years old in good health and CMV-seropositive.

V and J are TRBV27 and TRBJ2-3; D perhaps matches TRBD2 (5 bases). Trimming took off 3 bases at V and 1 base at J, with 11 bases between the two ends. Germline CDR1 and CDR2: MNHEY and SMNVEV (reference sequence). The CDR3 has 15 residues. CDR3 amino acids: CASSLVGVGTDTQYF. CDR3 in DNA: TGTGCCAGCAGTTTGGTGGGAGTAGGCACAGATACGCAGTATTTT.

The chain is built from TRBV9 and TRBJ2-5; a weak D match, TRBD2 (5 bases). Germline values: CDR1 SGDLS, CDR2 YYNGEE. This CDR3 has 14 amino acids. Deletions cut 4 bases from V and 2 bases from J, with 12 bases between. CDR3 protein: CASSPSGVQETQYF. The CDR3 DNA reads as TGTGCCAGCAGCCCCTCCGGGGTACAAGAGACCCAGTACTTC.

The V and J genes are TRBV5-4 and TRBJ2-3; 9 bases align to TRBD1. This CDR3 is 15 amino acids long. V gave up 4 bases and J gave up 7 bases; unmatched junction bases: 10. Germline CDR1 and CDR2: SGHNT and YYREEE (reference sequence). The CDR3 region is CASSLTGQGQNTQYF. The CDR3 DNA reads TGTGCCAGCAGCCTCACGGGACAGGGTCAAAATACGCAGTATTTT.

A few counts support this clone. The chain links TRBV10-3 to TRBJ1-1; 7 bases match TRBD1. This CDR3 is 16 amino acids long. Trimming took 0 bases from V and 1 from J; bases not matched to a gene: 5. In germline, CDR1 is ENHRY, CDR2 SYGVKD. In DNA, the CDR3 is TGTGCCATCAGTGAGTCCTGGACAGGACCGAACACTGAAGCTTTCTTT. Protein product: CAISESWTGPNTEAFF.

The V gene is TRBV5-6, the J gene TRBJ2-1; 7 bases agree with TRBD2. Per germline, CDR1 SGHDT and CDR2 YYEEEE. The CDR3 is 15 residues long. Losses at the gene ends were 4 bases for V and 9 bases for J; bases not matched to a gene: 13. The CDR3 loop reads CASSEKTSVHGEQFF. The CDR3 coding sequence is TGTGCCAGCAGCGAAAAAACTAGCGTGCACGGTGAGCAGTTCTTC.

The gene calls are TRBV13 and TRBJ1-4; D remains unclear. Deletions cut 4 bases from V and 0 bases from J, with 9 bases between. The CDR3 spans 15 residues. The V gene's germline CDR1 is PRHDT and CDR2 FYEKMQ (reference sequence). The CDR3 nucleotides are TGTGCCAGCAGCTGGAGACCCGCAACTAATGAAAAACTGTTTTTT. Translating it yields CASSWRPATNEKLFF.

This clone came up a few times. CDR3 nucleotides: TGTGCCAGCAGCGTGTCGGGAGCACCAACCTACAATGAGCAGTTCTTC. It is translated as CASSVSGAPTYNEQFF. This chain links TRBV9 with TRBJ2-1, with D perhaps matching TRBD2 (6 bases). Deletions cut 2 bases from V and 2 bases from J, with 14 bases between. Germline V gene lookup returns CDR1 SGDLS and CDR2 YYNGEE. CDR3 length: 16 amino acids.

The chain links TRBV19 to TRBJ2-7, with 8 bases identical to TRBD2. This CDR3 contains 14 residues. Germline CDR1 is LNHDA and CDR2 is SQIVND (reference sequence). The trim removed 7 bases at V and 4 bases at J, leaving 9 bases unmatched. The chain's CDR3 is CASNRAGGVYEQYF. The CDR3 nucleotides are TGTGCCAGTAATAGGGCGGGAGGAGTATACGAGCAGTACTTC.

The V gene is TRBV7-2, the J gene TRBJ2-7; 8 positions match TRBD2. CDR3 length equals 17 residues. CDR1 and CDR2 (germline): SGHTA, FQGNSA. Trimming cost V 5 bases and J 7 bases; bases outside gene matches: 19. The CDR3 spells CASSPSTSGSGWGEQYF. The CDR3 DNA is TGTGCCAGCAGCCCATCAACCAGCGGGAGCGGTTGGGGGGAGCAGTACTTC.

Comment on this clone: A read error is the likely source, as a far larger clone sits one nucleotide away. V usage is TRBV9 and J usage is TRBJ2-1; 7 positions agree with TRBD2. Germline-derived CDR1 and CDR2 are SGDLS and YYNGEE. CDR3 length equals 16 residues. Here the CDR3 reads CAGSVDSGGAYNEQFF. The DNA for the CDR3 is TGTGCCGGCAGCGTAGATTCGGGAGGAGCCTACAATGAGCAGTTCTTC.

The chain carries TRBV6-1 and TRBJ2-7; D is perhaps TRBD2 (5 bases). This CDR3 spans 16 amino acids. Trimming took 4 bases from V and 0 from J, leaving 16 bases between them. Germline V CDR1 and CDR2: MNHNS, SASEGT. CDR3 sequence: CASSAGALGISYEQYF. The CDR3 nucleotides are TGTGCCAGCAGTGCCGGCGCACTAGGGATCTCCTACGAGCAGTACTTC.

The chain joins TRBV15 to TRBJ2-2; 11 nucleotides align to TRBD1. CDR3 length: 13 residues. Germline CDR1 and CDR2: LNHNV and YYDKDF (reference sequence). V was pared by 8 bases and J by 7 bases, with 3 bases of the junction left unmatched. CDR3 residues: CATGQGASGELFF. The CDR3 DNA is TGTGCCACCGGACAGGGGGCGAGCGGGGAGCTGTTTTTT.

V is TRBV28 and J is TRBJ1-2; 7 bases fit TRBD1. Germline loops: CDR1 MDHEN, CDR2 SYDVKM. V lost 6 bases, J lost 7 bases, and 11 bases stayed unmatched. This CDR3 region has 14 residues. The CDR3 DNA reads TGTGCCAGCAGCTCGGTCCTTTCAGGGGGTGGCTACACCTTC. Translated, it gives CASSSVLSGGGYTF.